Shown below are 7 T cell receptor beta chains from a single sample sequenced in a study of blood T cell repertoires in COVID-19. Data came from immunoSEQ multiplex PCR; TCRdb stores just in-frame clones and leaves some out. The sample includes a few hundred thousand clones, roughly 90% of them seen just once. Sequencing was done on a sample of PBMCs or T cells enriched from blood (not recorded which). These receptors came from a woman in her twenties or thirties who had recovered from COVID-19.

V gene TRBV27 combines with J gene TRBJ2-5; TRBD2 matches at 7 bases. Germline V gives CDR1 MNHEY, CDR2 SMNVEV (reference sequence). Losses at the gene ends were 5 bases for V and 5 bases for J; bases not matched to a gene: 5. This CDR3 is 13 amino acids long. CDR3 amino acids: CASSPRSGETQYF. The CDR3 region has the DNA TGTGCCAGCAGTCCCCGTAGCGGGGAGACCCAGTACTTC.

The rearrangement uses TRBV29-1 and TRBJ2-1, with 15 positions matching TRBD2. V trimming: 4 bases; J trimming: 4 bases; junction bases outside the gene matches: 8. Germline loops: CDR1 SQVTM, CDR2 ANQGSEA. This CDR3 is 17 amino acids long. CDR3 loop: CSVGHGTSGRKYNEQFF. The DNA for the CDR3 is TGCAGCGTTGGCCACGGGACTAGCGGGAGGAAATACAATGAGCAGTTCTTC.

V and J are TRBV25-1 and TRBJ2-5; unclear D gene. V lost 2 bases, J lost 5 bases, and 12 bases lay in between. Germline CDR1 MGHDK, CDR2 SYGVNS. This CDR3 comprises 14 residues. The CDR3 DNA is TGTGCCAGCAGTGAAAGAGTAATTCCTGAGACCCAGTACTTC. Its protein is CASSERVIPETQYF.

Comments on this clone: The junction shows a germline mismatch at one end, possibly a read error. This chain joins TRBV6-6 and TRBJ2-7; D gene uncertain. Germline CDR1 is MNHNY and CDR2 is SVGAGI (reference sequence). This CDR3 comprises 14 residues. The DNA of the CDR3 is TGTGCCAGCAGTTCCGGTGGCGCCTCTTCCAGTGCGGTCTTC. The encoded protein is CASSSGGASSSAVF.

The chain employs TRBV19 and TRBJ1-2; 7 bases align to TRBD1. Germline V gives CDR1 LNHDA, CDR2 SQIVND (reference sequence). The CDR3 is 13 amino acids. The V and J ends lost 6 bases and 6 bases, in that order; junction bases with no gene match: 7. The CDR3 DNA sequence: TGTGCCAGTAGCCCAGGGGGGTCGGATGGCTACACCTTC. This gives the protein CASSPGGSDGYTF.

This chain links TRBV12-2 with TRBJ2-1; the table's D call TRBD1 went unverified against the DNA. TRBV12-2 counts as a pseudogene. This CDR3 has 15 residues. In DNA, the CDR3 is TGTGCAAGTCGCACATCCTCGTCGACCTACAATGAGCAGTTCTTC. Its translation is CASRTSSSTYNEQFF.

The genes are TRBV15 and TRBJ2-7, with a tentative D call TRBD1 (5 bases). The germline V gene has CDR1 LNHNV and CDR2 YYDKDF (reference sequence). Trimming stripped 3 bases from V and 9 bases from J, with 18 bases between. This CDR3 region has 14 residues. CDR3 in amino acids: CATSRTDRSLVQYF. The CDR3 nucleotides are TGTGCCACCAGCAGGACAGATAGATCGCTCGTGCAGTACTTC.